The clone carrying this T cell receptor (beta chain) was observed a handful of times. Within Nashville, Tennessee resided all donors, each a Caucasian adult. It was around 100 million PBMCs that unsorted samples used for genomic DNA. How the authors handled the data: Sequence data from immunoSEQ were junction-only and lacked quality scores; consequently, filtering differed. Some clones are missing from TCRdb's copy, which holds only in-frame ones; the method was immunoSEQ multiplex PCR. The V and J calls and clone size were taken over from that table, and D and trimming were inferred from the DNA. The sample yields about 450,000 clones, around 79% seen once. These data belong to a study of shared clonotypes between healthy human individuals. The CDR3 consists of 13 residues. Germline CDR1 and CDR2: SGHRS and YFSETQ. Between the trimmed V and J ends, which lost 5 bases and 3 bases, there was a span of 12 bases.

This TCR was recovered from a middle-aged woman in good health. Some clones in this sample may be carry-over from other donors' samples. The genes are TRBV5-1 and TRBJ2-7, with a weak D call TRBD1 (6 bases). Input material: PBMCs. The CDR3 nucleotides are TGCGCCAGCAGTCCGGACAGATACTACGAGCAGTACTTC. Residues: CASSPDRYYEQYF.